This is a list of T cell receptor beta chains from one sample in a study of neoadjuvant anti-PD-1 for oral cavity cancer. Profiled with immunoSEQ multiplex PCR; TCRdb holds only in-frame clones, not every one. The sample records about 80,000 clones, less than 85% being singletons. Material: PBMCs, obtained before nivolumab (anti-PD-1) treatment. These receptors came from a person aged 35-79 years with oral cavity squamous cell carcinoma. CDR3s include the opening cysteine and the closing phenylalanine or tryptophan. Fields, in order: V gene, clone size, J gene, D gene, CDR3 DNA, CDR3 protein. D genes are given only for firm matches. A row's size may be missing; if present it is once, few, many or a size class.

v_gene: TRBV29-1
abundance: .
j_gene: TRBJ1-2
d_gene: .
CDR3nt: TGCAGCGTCTCGGCCACTAACTATGGCTACACCTTC
CDR3aa: CSVSATNYGYTF

v_gene: TRBV6-5
abundance: .
j_gene: TRBJ2-5
d_gene: .
CDR3nt: TGTGCCAGCAGAAGGACTGTCCAAGAGACCCAGTACTTC
CDR3aa: CASRRTVQETQYF

v_gene: TRBV7-3
abundance: once
j_gene: TRBJ2-6
d_gene: .
CDR3nt: TGTGCCAGCAGCCCACAGGGTCACTCTGGGGCCAACGTCCTGACTTTC
CDR3aa: CASSPQGHSGANVLTF

v_gene: TRBV11-2
abundance: .
j_gene: TRBJ2-7
d_gene: .
CDR3nt: TGTGCCAGCAGCTTAGGGAGCCTCTACGAGCAGTACTTC
CDR3aa: CASSLGSLYEQYF

v_gene: TRBV25-1
abundance: .
j_gene: TRBJ1-1
d_gene: .
CDR3nt: TGTGCCAGCAGTGATCTCAGGGGTGAAGCTTTCTTT
CDR3aa: CASSDLRGEAFF

v_gene: TRBV5-4
abundance: .
j_gene: TRBJ2-5
d_gene: TRBD1
CDR3nt: TGTGCCAGCAGCTCGCAGGGGGCAGGAGGGGAGACCCAGTACTTC
CDR3aa: CASSSQGAGGETQYF

v_gene: TRBV21-1
abundance: once
j_gene: TRBJ1-1
d_gene: .
CDR3nt: TGTGCCAGCAGCAATGATCGGGCGCGTAGGATGAACACTGAAGCTTTCTTT
CDR3aa: CASSNDRARRMNTEAFF

v_gene: TRBV10-2
abundance: .
j_gene: TRBJ2-5
d_gene: .
CDR3nt: TGCGCCAGCAGCAACATCCAAGAGACCCAGTACTTC
CDR3aa: CASSNIQETQYF

v_gene: TRBV27
abundance: .
j_gene: TRBJ2-1
d_gene: .
CDR3nt: TGTGCCAGCTCTGGGGCAGTAAGCGCTGACAATGAGCAGTTCTTC
CDR3aa: CASSGAVSADNEQFF

v_gene: TRBV6-1
abundance: .
j_gene: TRBJ1-4
d_gene: .
CDR3nt: TGTGCCAGCAGTGATGGCGGGCGGACTAATGAAAAACTGTTTTTT
CDR3aa: CASSDGGRTNEKLFF

v_gene: TRBV2
abundance: .
j_gene: TRBJ2-1
d_gene: .
CDR3nt: TGTGCCAGCAGTGGAGAGGGAGGTTCCTACAATGAGCAGTTCTTC
CDR3aa: CASSGEGGSYNEQFF

v_gene: TRBV11-2
abundance: .
j_gene: TRBJ2-7
d_gene: .
CDR3nt: TGTGCCAGCAGCTTAGGATCTGTCTACGAGCAGTACTTC
CDR3aa: CASSLGSVYEQYF

v_gene: TRBV27
abundance: .
j_gene: TRBJ2-5
d_gene: TRBD2
CDR3nt: TGTGCCAGCAGTCCCCGCCGGGAGGAGGCCCAGTACTTC
CDR3aa: CASSPRREEAQYF

v_gene: TRBV9
abundance: .
j_gene: TRBJ1-2
d_gene: TRBD1
CDR3nt: TGTGCCAGCAGCGGCGGGACAGGGACTAACTATGGCTACACCTTC
CDR3aa: CASSGGTGTNYGYTF

v_gene: TRBV6-1
abundance: once
j_gene: TRBJ2-1
d_gene: .
CDR3nt: TGTGCCAGCAGTAGCGGCACTTCTTACAATGAGCAGTTCTTC
CDR3aa: CASSSGTSYNEQFF

v_gene: TRBV5-1
abundance: once
j_gene: TRBJ2-2
d_gene: .
CDR3nt: TGCGCCAGCAGCCTCGGCGGAGGGGGCGCGACCGGGGAGCTGTTTTTT
CDR3aa: CASSLGGGGATGELFF

v_gene: TRBV5-4
abundance: .
j_gene: TRBJ2-1
d_gene: TRBD2
CDR3nt: TGTGCCAGCAGAGGGACTAGCGGGAGAGGCCCCTACAATGAGCAGTTCTTC
CDR3aa: CASRGTSGRGPYNEQFF

v_gene: TRBV10-1
abundance: .
j_gene: TRBJ2-3
d_gene: .
CDR3nt: TGCGCCAGCAGTGTGGGGTCACCGACAGCTACGCAGTATTTT
CDR3aa: CASSVGSPTATQYF

v_gene: TRBV4-1
abundance: .
j_gene: TRBJ2-7
d_gene: TRBD1
CDR3nt: TGCGCCAGCAGCCGGGGGACAGGATCCTACGAGCAGTACTTC
CDR3aa: CASSRGTGSYEQYF

v_gene: TRBV11-3
abundance: once
j_gene: TRBJ2-1
d_gene: .
CDR3nt: TGTGCCAGCAGTCCAGGGAGCTCCTACAATGAGCAGTTCTTC
CDR3aa: CASSPGSSYNEQFF

v_gene: TRBV2
abundance: .
j_gene: TRBJ2-1
d_gene: .
CDR3nt: TGTGCCAGCACTGCGAGTTTGAAGCTGAATAACAATGAGCAGTTCTTC
CDR3aa: CASTASLKLNNNEQFF

v_gene: TRBV30
abundance: once
j_gene: TRBJ1-1
d_gene: .
CDR3nt: TGTGCCTGGAGTGGAACCAGGCTTAACACTGAAGCTTTCTTT
CDR3aa: CAWSGTRLNTEAFF

v_gene: TRBV5-1
abundance: .
j_gene: TRBJ1-1
d_gene: .
CDR3nt: TGCGCCAGCAGCTTGGCGGGGAGGGTGGGCACTGAAGCTTTCTTT
CDR3aa: CASSLAGRVGTEAFF

v_gene: TRBV6-6
abundance: .
j_gene: TRBJ2-7
d_gene: TRBD1
CDR3nt: TGTGCCAGCAGTTATGGGACAGGGGCCTACGAGCAGTACTTC
CDR3aa: CASSYGTGAYEQYF

v_gene: TRBV2
abundance: .
j_gene: TRBJ2-2
d_gene: .
CDR3nt: TGTGCCAGCAGGGCCGGGACGCACACCGGGGAGCTGTTTTTT
CDR3aa: CASRAGTHTGELFF

v_gene: TRBV2
abundance: .
j_gene: TRBJ1-1
d_gene: .
CDR3nt: TGTGCCAGCAGGGGGGTCGACCGGCCTATAAACACTGAAGCTTTCTTT
CDR3aa: CASRGVDRPINTEAFF

v_gene: TRBV2
abundance: .
j_gene: TRBJ1-1
d_gene: .
CDR3nt: TGTGCCAGCAGTGAGGGGGTGTACACTGAAGCTTTCTTT
CDR3aa: CASSEGVYTEAFF

v_gene: TRBV7-3
abundance: .
j_gene: TRBJ2-1
d_gene: TRBD2
CDR3nt: TGTGCCAGCAGCTTAGCAACTAGCGGGGGAAATGAGCAGTTCTTC
CDR3aa: CASSLATSGGNEQFF

v_gene: TRBV15
abundance: .
j_gene: TRBJ1-3
d_gene: .
CDR3nt: TGTGCCACCAGCAGAGGGGACTTCTTATCGGGAAACACCATATATTTT
CDR3aa: CATSRGDFLSGNTIYF

v_gene: TRBV5-1
abundance: .
j_gene: TRBJ2-3
d_gene: TRBD2
CDR3nt: TGCGCCAGCAGCTTGGGGGCCAGACTAGCGGGAGGAACAGATACGCAGTATTTT
CDR3aa: CASSLGARLAGGTDTQYF

v_gene: TRBV6-8
abundance: .
j_gene: TRBJ2-7
d_gene: .
CDR3nt: TGTGCCAGCAGTTCTGAAGATCCCAGCGAGCAGTACTTC
CDR3aa: CASSSEDPSEQYF

v_gene: TRBV5-1
abundance: .
j_gene: TRBJ2-7
d_gene: .
CDR3nt: TGCGCCAGCACCGCAGTCGGGGGAGGGGGCGAGCAGTACTTC
CDR3aa: CASTAVGGGGEQYF

v_gene: TRBV15
abundance: .
j_gene: TRBJ2-7
d_gene: .
CDR3nt: TGTGCCACCAGCAGAGAAGGCTTTAACTACGAGCAGTACTTC
CDR3aa: CATSREGFNYEQYF

v_gene: TRBV11-2
abundance: .
j_gene: TRBJ1-1
d_gene: TRBD1
CDR3nt: TGTGCCAGCAGCTTGGTTACAGGGGGGTTGAGGACTGAAGCTTTCTTT
CDR3aa: CASSLVTGGLRTEAFF

v_gene: TRBV2
abundance: .
j_gene: TRBJ1-2
d_gene: TRBD1
CDR3nt: TGTGCCAGCCTACCGGGACAGGGGGGAAATGACTATGGCTACACCTTC
CDR3aa: CASLPGQGGNDYGYTF

v_gene: TRBV6-5
abundance: .
j_gene: TRBJ2-4
d_gene: .
CDR3nt: TGTGCCAGCAGAGGGGGGGCGGACATTCAGTACTTC
CDR3aa: CASRGGADIQYF

v_gene: TRBV6-1
abundance: .
j_gene: TRBJ2-4
d_gene: TRBD2
CDR3nt: TGTGCCAGCAGTGTTCAAGCGGGAGGGCCGGGAAACATTCAGTACTTC
CDR3aa: CASSVQAGGPGNIQYF

v_gene: TRBV5-1
abundance: .
j_gene: TRBJ2-7
d_gene: TRBD2
CDR3nt: TGCGCCAGCAGCCGTTCCGGGACTAGCTTAACCGAGCAGTACTTC
CDR3aa: CASSRSGTSLTEQYF

v_gene: TRBV6-1
abundance: .
j_gene: TRBJ1-2
d_gene: .
CDR3nt: TGTGCCAGCAGTGGACATTCCGGGACGGGAAACTATGGCTACACCTTC
CDR3aa: CASSGHSGTGNYGYTF

v_gene: TRBV5-1
abundance: .
j_gene: TRBJ2-3
d_gene: .
CDR3nt: TGCGCCAGCAGCCCCGAGAGGCCTAGCACAGATACGCAGTATTTT
CDR3aa: CASSPERPSTDTQYF

v_gene: TRBV19
abundance: few
j_gene: TRBJ1-2
d_gene: .
CDR3nt: TGTGCCAGTAGTCACGACACGTACTATGGCTACACCTTC
CDR3aa: CASSHDTYYGYTF

v_gene: TRBV28
abundance: .
j_gene: TRBJ1-5
d_gene: .
CDR3nt: TGTGCCAGCAGCGCAGGACGAGGCAATCAGCCCCAGCATTTT
CDR3aa: CASSAGRGNQPQHF

v_gene: TRBV19
abundance: .
j_gene: TRBJ2-3
d_gene: TRBD1
CDR3nt: TGTGCCAGTAGTCTCTCAGGACAGGGGACAGATACGCAGTATTTT
CDR3aa: CASSLSGQGTDTQYF

v_gene: TRBV6-5
abundance: .
j_gene: TRBJ1-5
d_gene: .
CDR3nt: TGTGCCAGCATAAGCGCGATGGATCAGCCCCAGCATTTT
CDR3aa: CASISAMDQPQHF

v_gene: TRBV19
abundance: .
j_gene: TRBJ2-7
d_gene: TRBD1
CDR3nt: TGTGCCAGTAGTCCCCCGCAGGGGGCTCCCGGGGCCTACGAGCAGTACTTC
CDR3aa: CASSPPQGAPGAYEQYF

v_gene: TRBV19
abundance: .
j_gene: TRBJ2-2
d_gene: .
CDR3nt: TGTGCCAGTAGTGCTCGAGTAACACCCACCGGGGAGCTGTTTTTT
CDR3aa: CASSARVTPTGELFF

v_gene: TRBV6-6
abundance: .
j_gene: TRBJ1-1
d_gene: .
CDR3nt: TGTGCCAGCAGTAAGGGCCCGACGGGGATGAACACTGAAGCTTTCTTT
CDR3aa: CASSKGPTGMNTEAFF

v_gene: TRBV4-1
abundance: once
j_gene: TRBJ2-5
d_gene: TRBD1
CDR3nt: TGCGCCAGCAGCGAACACAGGGGGGCGGCGACCCAGTACTTC
CDR3aa: CASSEHRGAATQYF

v_gene: TRBV7-7
abundance: once
j_gene: TRBJ2-2
d_gene: .
CDR3nt: TGTGCTAGCAGCTTAGCGACGTCCGGGGAGCTGTTTTTT
CDR3aa: CASSLATSGELFF

v_gene: TRBV4-1
abundance: many
j_gene: TRBJ2-7
d_gene: TRBD1
CDR3nt: TGCGCCAGCAGCCAAGATCAGGGGGCGGTAAGTCGGCAGTACTTC
CDR3aa: CASSQDQGAVSRQYF

v_gene: TRBV5-6
abundance: .
j_gene: TRBJ1-1
d_gene: .
CDR3nt: TGTGCCAGCAGCTGGGGACCGACCCTGGGGAACACTGAAGCTTTCTTT
CDR3aa: CASSWGPTLGNTEAFF